This TCR beta chain is from a study of post-analysis software for immune sequencing data. Study-wide results and limits: TRBV segments more frequent in patients than in controls numbered roughly five and included TRBV5-6, TRBV5-1 and TRBV20-1. Among multiple sclerosis patients, normalized Chao1 diversity was significantly below that of controls.

The library was made from cDNA and included unique molecular identifiers. TCRdb re-called the PCR reads with MiXCR, one entry per CDR3 protein. This table holds hundreds of thousands of distinct CDR3 sequences, over 30% found once. The germline V gene encodes CDR1 MNHNY and CDR2 SVGAGI (reference sequence). Deletions cut 5 bases from V and 0 bases from J, with 14 bases between. This CDR3 spans 15 amino acids. In this sample, this clonotype turned up many times. What it recognizes is unknown. The source of this sequence is a girl under 10 years old with multiple sclerosis. V is TRBV6-6 and J is TRBJ2-7; D possibly corresponds to TRBD1 (5 bases). The sequencing input was blood. The CDR3 sequence is CASSKTEAPSYEQYF. As DNA, the CDR3 is TGTGCCAGCAGTAAGACAGAGGCCCCCTCCTACGAGCAGTACTTC.